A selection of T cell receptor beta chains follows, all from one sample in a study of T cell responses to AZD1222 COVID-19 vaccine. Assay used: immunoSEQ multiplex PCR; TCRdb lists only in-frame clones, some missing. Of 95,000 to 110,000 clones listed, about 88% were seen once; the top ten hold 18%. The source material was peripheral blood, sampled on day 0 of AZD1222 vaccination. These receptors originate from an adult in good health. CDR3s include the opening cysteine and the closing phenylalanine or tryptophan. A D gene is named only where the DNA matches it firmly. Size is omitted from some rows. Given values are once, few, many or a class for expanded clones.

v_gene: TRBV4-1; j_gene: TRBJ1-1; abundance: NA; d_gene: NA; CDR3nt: TGCGCCAGCAGCCAGCCCGGGCGAGGTCTTGAGGTTTTCTTT; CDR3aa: CASSQPGRGLEVFF
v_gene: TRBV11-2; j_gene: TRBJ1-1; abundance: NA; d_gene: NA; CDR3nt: TGTGCCAGCAGCTCATTCTGGGCTGACGAAGCTTTCTTT; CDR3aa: CASSSFWADEAFF
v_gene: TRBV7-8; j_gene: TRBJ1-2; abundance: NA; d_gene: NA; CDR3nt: TGTGCCAGCAACCAACAGGGTGAAAACTATGGCTACACCTTC; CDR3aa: CASNQQGENYGYTF
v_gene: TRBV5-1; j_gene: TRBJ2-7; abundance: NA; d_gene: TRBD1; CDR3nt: TGCGCCAGCAGAACCGGGACAGACTCCTACGAGCAGTACTTC; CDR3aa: CASRTGTDSYEQYF
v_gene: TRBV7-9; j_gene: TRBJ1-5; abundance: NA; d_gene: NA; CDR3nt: TGTGCCAGCAGCAAGACAGGAACCAATCAGCCCCAGCATTTT; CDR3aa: CASSKTGTNQPQHF
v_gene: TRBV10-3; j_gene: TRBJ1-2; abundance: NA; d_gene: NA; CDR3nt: TGTGCCATCAGTGAGAATTTTCCCTCCTCCGGGGGTGGCTACACCTTC; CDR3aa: CAISENFPSSGGGYTF
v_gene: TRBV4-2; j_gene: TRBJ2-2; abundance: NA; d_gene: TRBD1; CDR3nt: TGTGCCAGCAGCCCGCAGGGACAGCCCACCGGGGAGCTGTTTTTT; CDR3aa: CASSPQGQPTGELFF
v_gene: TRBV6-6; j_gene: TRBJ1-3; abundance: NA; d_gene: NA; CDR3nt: TGTGCCAGCAGAAATTTTGGAAACACCATATATTTT; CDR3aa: CASRNFGNTIYF
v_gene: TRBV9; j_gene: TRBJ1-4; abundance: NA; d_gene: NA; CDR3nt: TGTGCCAGCAGCGTAGGCTCTGGGGGCGGGGAAAAACTGTTTTTT; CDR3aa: CASSVGSGGGEKLFF
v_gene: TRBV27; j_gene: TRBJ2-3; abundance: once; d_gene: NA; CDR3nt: TGTGCCAGCAGTTTATCCCAGTTGAATACGCAGTATTTT; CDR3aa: CASSLSQLNTQYF
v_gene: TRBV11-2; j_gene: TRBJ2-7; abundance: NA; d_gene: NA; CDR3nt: TGTGCCAGCAGGGACTCCGGGTCGGGCTACGAGCAGTACTTC; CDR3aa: CASRDSGSGYEQYF
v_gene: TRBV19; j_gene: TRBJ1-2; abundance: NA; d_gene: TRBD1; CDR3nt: TGTGCCAGTAGTGCCAACCAGGGGGAGCGATTTAACTATGGCTACACCTTC; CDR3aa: CASSANQGERFNYGYTF
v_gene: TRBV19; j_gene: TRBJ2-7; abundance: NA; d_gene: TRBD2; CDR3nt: TGTGCCAGTAGTCGACTAGCGGGTACCACCTACGAGCAGTACTTC; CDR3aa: CASSRLAGTTYEQYF
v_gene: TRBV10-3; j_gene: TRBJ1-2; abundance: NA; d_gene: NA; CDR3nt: TGTGCCATCAGTCCGGAGGGAGCTAACTATGGCTACACCTTC; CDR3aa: CAISPEGANYGYTF
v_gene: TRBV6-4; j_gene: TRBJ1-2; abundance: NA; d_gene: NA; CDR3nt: TGTGCCAGCAGTGACTCGTCGGGGCGAGGAGGCTACACCTTC; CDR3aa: CASSDSSGRGGYTF
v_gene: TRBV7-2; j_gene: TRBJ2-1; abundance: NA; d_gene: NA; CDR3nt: TGTGCCAGCACCCCGGTTGGGGGTCGGAATGAGCAGTTCTTC; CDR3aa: CASTPVGGRNEQFF
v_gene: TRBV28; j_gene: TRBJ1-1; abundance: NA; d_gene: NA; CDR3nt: TGTGCCAGCAGTTTCAGGACAGCTGAAGCTTTCTTT; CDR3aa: CASSFRTAEAFF
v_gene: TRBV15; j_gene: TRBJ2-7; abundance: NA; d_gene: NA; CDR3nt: TGTGCCACCAGCAGTTACGGGCCTACCTACGAGCAGTACTTC; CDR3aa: CATSSYGPTYEQYF
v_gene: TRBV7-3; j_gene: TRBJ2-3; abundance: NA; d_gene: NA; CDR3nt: TGTGCCAGCAGCTTAATTGGGGGGGCTTCGGGCACAGATACGCAGTATTTT; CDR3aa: CASSLIGGASGTDTQYF
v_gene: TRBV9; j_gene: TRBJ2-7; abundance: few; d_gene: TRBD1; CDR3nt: TGTGCCAGCAGCGAAGGGACAGCAAACGAGCAGTACTTC; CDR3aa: CASSEGTANEQYF
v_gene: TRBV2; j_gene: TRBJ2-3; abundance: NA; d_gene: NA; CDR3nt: TGTGCCAGCAGTGAACATCTAGTGGGGGGCACAGATACGCAGTATTTT; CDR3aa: CASSEHLVGGTDTQYF
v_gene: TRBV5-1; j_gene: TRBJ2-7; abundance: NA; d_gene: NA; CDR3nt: TGCGCCAGCAGCCTATCGGGGTTATGGGAGCAGTACTTC; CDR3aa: CASSLSGLWEQYF
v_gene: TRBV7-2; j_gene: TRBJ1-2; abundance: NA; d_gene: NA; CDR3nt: TGTGCCAGCAGCCCTATGACAGCTAACTATGGCTACACCTTC; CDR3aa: CASSPMTANYGYTF
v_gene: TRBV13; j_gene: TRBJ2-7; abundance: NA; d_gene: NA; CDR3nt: TGTGCCAGCAGCTTAGGTCAGACTTACGAGCAGTACTTC; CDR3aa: CASSLGQTYEQYF
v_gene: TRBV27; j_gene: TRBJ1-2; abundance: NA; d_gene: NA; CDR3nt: TGTGCCAGCAGTTGGGGCCCGGAGGTACACTATGGCTACACCTTC; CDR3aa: CASSWGPEVHYGYTF
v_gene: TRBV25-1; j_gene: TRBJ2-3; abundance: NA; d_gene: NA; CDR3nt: TGTGCCAGCAGTGAATATAGTGGGGGGGCCTCAGATACGCAGTATTTT; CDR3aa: CASSEYSGGASDTQYF
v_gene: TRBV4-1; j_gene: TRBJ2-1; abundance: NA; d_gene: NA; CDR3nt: TGCGCCAGCAGCCACTCGGCGGGGAATGAGCAGTTCTTC; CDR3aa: CASSHSAGNEQFF